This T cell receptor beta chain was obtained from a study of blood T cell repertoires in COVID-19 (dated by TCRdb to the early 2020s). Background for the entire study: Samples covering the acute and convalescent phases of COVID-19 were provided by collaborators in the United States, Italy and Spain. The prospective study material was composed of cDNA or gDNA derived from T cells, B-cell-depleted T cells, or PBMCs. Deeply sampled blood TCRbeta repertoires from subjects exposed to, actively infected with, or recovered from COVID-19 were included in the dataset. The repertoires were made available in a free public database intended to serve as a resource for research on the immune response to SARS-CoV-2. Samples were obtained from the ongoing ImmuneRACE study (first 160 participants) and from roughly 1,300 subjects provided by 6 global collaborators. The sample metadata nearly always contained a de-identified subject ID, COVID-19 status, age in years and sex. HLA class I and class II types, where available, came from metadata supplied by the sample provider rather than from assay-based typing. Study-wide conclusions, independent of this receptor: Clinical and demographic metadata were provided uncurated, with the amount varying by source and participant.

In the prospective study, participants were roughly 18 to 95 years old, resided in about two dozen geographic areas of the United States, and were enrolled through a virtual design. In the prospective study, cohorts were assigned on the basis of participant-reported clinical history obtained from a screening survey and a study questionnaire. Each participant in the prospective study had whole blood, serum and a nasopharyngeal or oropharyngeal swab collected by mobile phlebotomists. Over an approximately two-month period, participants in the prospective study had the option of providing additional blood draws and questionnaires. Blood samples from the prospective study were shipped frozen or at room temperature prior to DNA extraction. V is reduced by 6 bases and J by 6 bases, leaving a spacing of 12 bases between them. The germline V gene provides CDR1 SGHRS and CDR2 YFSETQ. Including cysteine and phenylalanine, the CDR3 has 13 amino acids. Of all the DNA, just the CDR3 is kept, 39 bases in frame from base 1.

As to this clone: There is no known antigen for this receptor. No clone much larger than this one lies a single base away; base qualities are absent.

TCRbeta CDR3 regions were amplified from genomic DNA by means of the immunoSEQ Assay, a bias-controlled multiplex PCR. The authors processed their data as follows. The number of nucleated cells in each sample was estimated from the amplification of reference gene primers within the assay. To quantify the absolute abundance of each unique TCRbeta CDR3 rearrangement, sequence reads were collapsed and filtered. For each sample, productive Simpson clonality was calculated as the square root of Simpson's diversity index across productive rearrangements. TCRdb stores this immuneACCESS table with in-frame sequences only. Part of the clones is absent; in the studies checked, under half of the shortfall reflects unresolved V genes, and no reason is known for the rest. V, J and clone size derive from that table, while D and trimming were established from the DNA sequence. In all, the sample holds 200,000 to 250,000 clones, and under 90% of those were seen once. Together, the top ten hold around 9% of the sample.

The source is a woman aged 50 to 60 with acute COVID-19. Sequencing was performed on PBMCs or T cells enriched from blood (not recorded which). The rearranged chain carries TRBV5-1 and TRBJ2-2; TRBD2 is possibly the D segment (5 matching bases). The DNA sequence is TGCGCCAGCAAGGAGGACGGGCCCGGGGAGCTGTTTTTT. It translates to CASKEDGPGELFF.